This TCR beta chain was identified during a study of early T cells in non-severe SARS-CoV-2 infection. Study as a whole: Bulk RNA taken from unsorted whole blood was sequenced, leaving chains unpaired.

General study points: Matches to VDJdb favored anti-spike CD8 responses and missed private and CD4 specificities.

The library protocol tagged individual cDNA molecules with unique molecular identifiers. TCRdb itself ran the 5' RACE reads through MiXCR, one entry per CDR3 protein. This sample has tens of thousands of distinct CDR3 sequences, with 8% to 10% found just once. At least ten counts were recorded for this clonotype. Its specificity is not known. Deletions cut 6 bases from V and 2 bases from J, with 20 bases between. The CDR3 consists of 16 residues. The germline CDR1 and CDR2 sequences are SEHNR and FQNEAQ (reference sequence). This receptor was obtained from an adult who was a healthcare worker with PCR-confirmed SARS-CoV-2 infection or an uninfected control (not recorded which). The sequenced sample consisted of whole blood. The chain has TRBV7-9 and TRBJ2-7; no definite D call. The CDR3 nucleotides are TGTGCCAGCAGACGCGGCGCAGGCGTCCCTCCCTACGAGCAGTACTTC. Residues: CASRRGAGVPPYEQYF.